This T cell receptor (beta chain) comes out of a study of human T cells and chemical hapten exposure. Study-wide points: Unchanged with DPC sensitization were TCRs above 1 in 1000 frequency.

Per germline, CDR1 SNHLY and CDR2 FYNNEI. V shed 6 bases and J shed 0 bases, with 12 bases lying between them. CDR3 length equals 15 residues. This clonotype was seen many times. Its cognate antigen is unknown. The library labeled individual cDNA molecules by adding unique molecular identifiers to them. Using its own MiXCR run on the reads, TCRdb lists one record per CDR3 protein. The table records about 120,000 distinct CDR3 sequences, 6.5% to 10% of them present only once. Unfractionated whole blood yielded total RNA. Sequences were obtained from whole blood. The rearrangement links TRBV2 to TRBJ2-1; TRBD2 might be the D (5 bases). This receptor was obtained from a human donor in good health. Some clones in this sample may be carry-over from other donors' samples. The CDR3 DNA follows: TGTGCCAGCAGCCCTGGACTCCTCTCCTACAATGAGCAGTTCTTC. Its protein is CASSPGLLSYNEQFF.